This record concerns one T cell receptor (beta chain) sequence. Its target is not known. This specimen belongs to a study of shared clonotypes between healthy human individuals. Execution of the assay was at deep level. Sequencing used immunoSEQ multiplex PCR; TCRdb keeps in-frame clones, though not all of them. The sample shows roughly 640,000 clones, less than 98% of them seen only once. CDR1 and CDR2 from the germline V gene are SEHNR and FQNEAQ (reference sequence). V dropped 1 base and J dropped 7 bases, with 15 bases sitting between them. The CDR3 contains 15 residues. Points from the study as a whole: Collection of samples was limited to blood; tissue repertoires likely differ. Among donors, clonotype sharing was expected to be affected by sequencing depth. About 4.5% of naive CD4 clonotypes were common to a few donors.

The clonotype comes from a woman in her 30s in good health. The chain couples TRBV7-9 to TRBJ2-3; the D gene is possibly TRBD2 (6 bases). The material sequenced was naive CD4+ T cells sorted from blood. The subset here: CD45RA+ positively selected. As DNA, the CDR3 is TGTGCCAGCAGCTTAGGGGCGGGGCGGGTGAATACGCAGTATTTT. Its translation: CASSLGAGRVNTQYF.